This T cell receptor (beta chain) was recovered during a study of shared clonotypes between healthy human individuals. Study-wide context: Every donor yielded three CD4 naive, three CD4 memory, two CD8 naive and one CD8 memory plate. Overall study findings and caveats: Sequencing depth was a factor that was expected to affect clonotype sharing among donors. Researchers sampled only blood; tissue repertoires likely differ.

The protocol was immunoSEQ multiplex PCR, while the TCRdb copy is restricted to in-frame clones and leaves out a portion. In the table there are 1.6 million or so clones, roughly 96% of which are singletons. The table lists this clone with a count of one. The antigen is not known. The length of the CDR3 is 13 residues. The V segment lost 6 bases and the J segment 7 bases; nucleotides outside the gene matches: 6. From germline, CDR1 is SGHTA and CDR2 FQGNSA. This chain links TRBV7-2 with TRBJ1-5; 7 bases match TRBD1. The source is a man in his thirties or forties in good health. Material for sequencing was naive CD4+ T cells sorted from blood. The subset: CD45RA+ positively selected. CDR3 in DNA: TGTGCCAGCAGACCGACAGGGTCCCAGCCCCAGCATTTT. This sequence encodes CASRPTGSQPQHF.